The 20 T cell receptor beta chains reported below all come from one sample, sequenced in a study of blood T cells in healthy people across ages. For the second PCR, which ran for about 6 to 11 cycles, a sample-barcoded 5' primer and a J-beta primer mix were used. MiXCR, run by TCRdb on the 5' RACE reads, gives a single entry per CDR3 protein. The sample records about 840,000 distinct CDR3 sequences, almost 30% being singletons. This same sample was also part of a study on T cells of mothers and their children.

The sample comprised blood. The receptors were sampled from a woman aged 40 to 50 in good health.

A note on this clonotype: A single base separates this from a much larger clone, so it may be a read error. J is TRBJ2-5 and V is TRBV12-3 or TRBV12-4, with D tentatively TRBD1 (5 bases). The V and J ends lost 6 bases and 2 bases respectively, with 13 bases between them. This CDR3 contains 14 residues. The CDR3 DNA follows: TGTGCCAGCAGAAAAAGGGGTCGGCAAGAGACCCAGTACTTC. Its translation: CASRKRGRQETQYF.

This clonotype was observed a few times. This chain connects TRBV4-3 to TRBJ2-1, with D perhaps TRBD2 (6 bases). The CDR3 is made up of 14 amino acids. The germline V and J ends were trimmed by 0 bases and 11 bases, with 14 bases remaining between them. Germline CDR1 is LGHNA and CDR2 is YSLEER. This CDR3 is CASSQEIERAKQFF. The CDR3, as DNA: TGCGCCAGCAGCCAAGAGATAGAGCGGGCCAAGCAGTTCTTC.

This chain links TRBV7-3 with TRBJ2-2; TRBD1 aligns across 9 bases. Per germline, CDR1 SGHTA and CDR2 FQGTGA. This CDR3 spans 16 amino acids. V lost 4 bases and J lost 4; bases outside the gene matches: 7. The CDR3, as DNA: TGTGCCAGCAGCTGGGGACAGGGACCTTCCACCGGGGAGCTGTTTTTT. Translated, it gives CASSWGQGPSTGELFF.

This chain joins TRBV29-1 and TRBJ1-2; 9 nucleotides match TRBD1. The CDR3 is made up of 14 amino acids. V was clipped by 7 bases and J by 3 bases; unmatched bases: 9. The germline CDR1 and CDR2 sequences are SQVTM and ANQGSEA. The CDR3 region is CSATPGQGDYGYTF. For the CDR3, the DNA is TGCAGCGCCACACCGGGACAGGGTGACTATGGCTACACCTTC. The entire variable domain, with the rest obtained from reference TRBV29-1 and TRBJ1-2, is as follows: SAVISQKPSRDICQRGTSLTIQCQVDSQVTMMFWYRQQPGQSLTLIATANQGSEATYESGFVIDKFPISRPNLTFSTLTVSNMSPEDSSIYLCSATPGQGDYGYTFGSGTRLTVV.

This clonotype was seen many times. This chain joins TRBV20-1 and TRBJ1-2; 8 positions agree with TRBD1. Germline V gene lookup returns CDR1 DFQATT and CDR2 SNEGSKA (reference sequence). Unmatched junction bases numbered 11, after V lost 7 bases and J lost 4 bases. There are 14 residues in the CDR3. CDR3 sequence (DNA): TGCAGTGGGACCCGGCAGGGGGCTTTCTATGGCTACACCTTC. Protein product: CSGTRQGAFYGYTF.

For this clonotype: A much more abundant neighbour one base away suggests this may be a read error. This chain joins TRBV10-3 and TRBJ2-5; TRBD2 agrees at 7 bases. V gave up 0 bases and J gave up 5 bases; unmatched junction bases: 9. The CDR3 consists of 16 residues. The germline V gene encodes CDR1 ENHRY and CDR2 SYGVKD. The CDR3 is CAISESIGGFRETQYF. The DNA for the CDR3 is TGTGCCATCAGTGAGTCGATCGGGGGGTTTCGGGAGACCCAGTACTTC.

At least ten counts were recorded for this clonotype. The chain combines TRBV6-2 or TRBV6-3 with TRBJ2-1; 14 bases align to TRBD2. V dropped 5 bases and J dropped 0; count of bases not matched to a gene: 9. This CDR3 region has 19 residues. Germline V gene data show CDR1 as MNHEY and CDR2 as SVGEGT. CDR3 protein: CASSRTGLAGVSSYNEQFF. The CDR3 DNA reads as TGTGCCAGCAGTCGAACGGGACTAGCGGGGGTTAGCTCCTACAATGAGCAGTTCTTC.

The chain has TRBV14 and TRBJ1-1, with 11 bases identical to TRBD1. The J segment lost 4 bases and the V segment lost 4 bases, leaving 5 bases of the junction unmatched. The CDR3 is made up of 15 amino acids. CDR1 SGHDN and CDR2 FVKESK come from the germline V gene. The CDR3 DNA reads TGTGCCAGCAGCCCGGACAGGGGGCTAGTCACTGAAGCTTTCTTT. It is translated as CASSPDRGLVTEAFF.

The CDR3 bases are TGTGCCAGCAGCGTAGCTTGGGTTGGGGCAGACGATTACTCTGGAAACACCATATATTTT. Residues: CASSVAWVGADDYSGNTIYF. The chain links TRBV9 to TRBJ1-3, with D perhaps matching TRBD1 (5 bases). The CDR3 is 20 amino acids. Germline V gene lookup returns CDR1 SGDLS and CDR2 YYNGEE. V lost 0 bases, J lost 0 bases, and 22 bases lay in between. Supplemented by reference TRBV9 and TRBJ1-3, the full variable domain reads DSGVTQTPKHLITATGQRVTLRCSPRSGDLSVYWYQQSLDQGLQFLIQYYNGEERAKGNILERFSAQQFPDLHSELNLSSLELGDSALYFCASSVAWVGADDYSGNTIYFGEGSWLTVV.

V is TRBV15 and J is TRBJ1-6; 8 positions match TRBD1. The CDR3 loop spans 14 amino acids. J lost 7 bases, V lost 4 bases, and 3 bases had no gene match. The germline V gene has CDR1 LNHNV and CDR2 YYDKDF (reference sequence). The CDR3 DNA follows: TGTGCCACCAGCACTAGACAGGGGAATTCACCCCTCCACTTT. Its translation is CATSTRQGNSPLHF.

This clonotype has more than one count but fewer than ten. This chain uses TRBV27 with TRBJ1-5; D is perhaps TRBD1 (6 bases). The CDR3 is 16 amino acids. The ends were cut back, 6 bases at V and 0 bases at J, with 15 bases in the middle. Germline V lookup: CDR1 MNHEY, CDR2 SMNVEV (reference sequence). Written as DNA, the CDR3 is TGTGCCAGCAGATTCCTAGGGGGGCGTAGCAATCAGCCCCAGCATTTT. Translating gives CASRFLGGRSNQPQHF.

In this sample, this clonotype turned up many times. This rearrangement joins TRBV29-1 to TRBJ1-2; weak D call: TRBD1 (5 bases). This CDR3 is built from 14 residues. In germline, CDR1 is SQVTM, CDR2 ANQGSEA. The ends were cut back, 0 bases at V and 5 bases at J, with 13 bases in the middle. The CDR3 here is CSVEDLPGMYGYTF. As DNA, the CDR3 is TGCAGCGTTGAAGATCTTCCAGGGATGTATGGCTACACCTTC.

The chain carries TRBV4-2 and TRBJ1-5, with TRBD1 as a possible D gene (6 bases). V was cut by 3 bases and J by 4 bases, with 13 bases left in between. Germline V lookup: CDR1 LGHNA, CDR2 YNFKEQ. The CDR3 is made up of 15 amino acids. The CDR3 spells CASSQWTGANQPQHF. The CDR3 DNA is TGTGCCAGCAGCCAGTGGACGGGGGCAAATCAGCCCCAGCATTTT.

The V call is TRBV7-2, the J call TRBJ2-1, with D perhaps TRBD1 (5 bases). V gave up 4 bases and J gave up 7 bases, with 11 bases separating them. The V gene's germline CDR1 is SGHTA and CDR2 FQGNSA. The CDR3 sequence is 13 residues long. Here the CDR3 reads CASSSDWTNEQFF. The CDR3 DNA reads as TGTGCCAGCAGCTCCGACTGGACAAATGAGCAGTTCTTC.

This clonotype occurred a few times. The chain links TRBV12-3 or TRBV12-4 to TRBJ1-1; D remains unclear. V dropped 6 bases and J dropped 8 bases, with 16 bases sitting between them. This CDR3 is built from 13 residues. The CDR3 DNA reads TGTGCCAGCAGCCCCCATGCGGGGATAGAAGCTTTCTTT. Amino acid sequence: CASSPHAGIEAFF.

The V gene is TRBV28, the J gene TRBJ2-1; D not resolved. Germline CDR1 MDHEN, CDR2 SYDVKM. CDR3 length: 12 amino acids. The V end lost 1 base, the J end lost 7 bases, and 5 bases lay between the germline ends. The CDR3 loop reads CASSLFANEQFF. The DNA of the CDR3 is TGTGCCAGCAGTTTATTTGCAAATGAGCAGTTCTTC.

This clonotype was seen many times. J is TRBJ2-7 and V is TRBV12-3 or TRBV12-4; D gene ambiguous. The CDR3 extends over 16 amino acids. V gave up 2 bases and J gave up 1 base, with 15 bases separating them. The CDR3 sequence: CASSLRTVGTSYEQYF. Here the CDR3 DNA reads TGTGCCAGCAGTTTACGGACGGTCGGAACTTCCTACGAGCAGTACTTC.

At least ten counts were recorded for this clonotype. This sequence joins TRBV28 and TRBJ1-2; D is unresolved. The CDR3 spans 17 residues. V lost 6 bases to trimming and J lost 2 bases, with 22 bases between them. The germline gives CDR1 MDHEN, CDR2 SYDVKM. CDR3 bases: TGTGCCAGCAGATCCGTAAGGGAGGCATCGTCAAACTATGGCTACACCTTC. Its translation: CASRSVREASSNYGYTF.

At least ten counts were recorded for this clonotype. The rearrangement joins TRBV7-6 to TRBJ2-1; D gene ambiguous. The CDR3 is made up of 14 amino acids. V gave up 0 bases and J gave up 7 bases, with 10 bases separating them. Germline loops: CDR1 SGHVS, CDR2 FNYEAQ. The CDR3 sequence: CASSLAGIQNEQFF. As DNA, the CDR3 is TGTGCCAGCAGCTTAGCGGGTATCCAAAATGAGCAGTTCTTC.

The chain joins TRBV14 to TRBJ2-7, with D possibly being TRBD1 (6 bases). The CDR3 spans 14 residues. Germline V gene data show CDR1 as SGHDN and CDR2 as FVKESK. Trimming removed 0 bases at V and 3 bases at J, with 9 bases between. The CDR3, as DNA: TGTGCCAGCAGCCAAGAAACAGGGTACTACGAGCAGTACTTC. Amino acids: CASSQETGYYEQYF.